This TCR beta chain was profiled in a study of cytomegalovirus exposure and HLA in healthy donors. Notes on the study in general: Analysis performed later showed TCR beta chains linked to HLA being more clonally expanded than equally common others. In a later analysis, most CMV-associated TCR beta chains appeared HLA-restricted.

Worth noting for this clone: Its antigen is unidentified.

PCR primers comprised 60 Vbeta and 13 Jbeta primers. Here immunoSEQ multiplex PCR was the method, and the copy in TCRdb shows in-frame clones only, minus some. The ten top clones account for roughly 13%, within a sample of some 80,000 clones. The source material was PBMCs. This TCR was recovered from a man in his fifties in good health and CMV-seropositive.

The CDR3 DNA reads as TGTGCCAGCAGCTCGGTCGCTAGCGGTCCTGACACCGGGGAGCTGTTTTTT. This encodes CASSSVASGPDTGELFF. The chain uses TRBV13 and TRBJ2-2, with TRBD2 matching over 7 bases. This CDR3 has 17 amino acids. V shed 4 bases and J 3 bases; nucleotides not matched to a gene: 11. CDR1 and CDR2 (germline): PRHDT, FYEKMQ (reference sequence).